This T cell receptor (beta chain) was captured by sequencing in a study of T-cell memory formation after mild COVID-19. Study at large: Across donors, TCR clusters were largely donor specific. Findings and limits, study-wide: A balance of CD4 and CD8 characterized clones contracting day 15 to 85, whereas later expanders leaned CD4+. Of the contracting clones, CD4+ ones lay mainly in CM and EM, and CD8+ ones in EMRA.

The CDR3 runs to 13 residues. Trimming stripped 5 bases from V and 7 bases from J, with 11 bases between. A word on this clonotype: Its specificity is unknown.

Using its own MiXCR run on the 5' RACE reads, TCRdb lists one record per CDR3 protein. Of around 99,000 distinct CDR3 sequences in the sample, 13% to 15% were seen once. The chain links TRBV12-3 or TRBV12-4 to TRBJ1-4; D remains unclear. This TCR was sampled from a man younger than 35 who had mild COVID-19 (a few samples of this study predate the infection). Cell type and time point are not known. What was sequenced was PBMCs or a T cell subset sorted from them (not recorded which). Here the CDR3 reads CASSHGYTEKLFF. Here the CDR3 DNA reads TGTGCCAGCAGTCACGGGTATACTGAAAAACTGTTTTTT.